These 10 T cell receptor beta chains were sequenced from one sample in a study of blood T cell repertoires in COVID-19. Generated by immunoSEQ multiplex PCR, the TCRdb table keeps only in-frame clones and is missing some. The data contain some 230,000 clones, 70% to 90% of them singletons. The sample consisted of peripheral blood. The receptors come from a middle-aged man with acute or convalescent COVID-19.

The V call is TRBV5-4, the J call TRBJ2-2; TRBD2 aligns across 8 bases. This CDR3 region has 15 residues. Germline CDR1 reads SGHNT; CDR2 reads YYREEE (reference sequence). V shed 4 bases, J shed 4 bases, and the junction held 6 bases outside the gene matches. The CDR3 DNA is TGTGCCAGCAGCACGGGGGGGACATCCACCGGGGAGCTGTTTTTT. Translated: CASSTGGTSTGELFF.

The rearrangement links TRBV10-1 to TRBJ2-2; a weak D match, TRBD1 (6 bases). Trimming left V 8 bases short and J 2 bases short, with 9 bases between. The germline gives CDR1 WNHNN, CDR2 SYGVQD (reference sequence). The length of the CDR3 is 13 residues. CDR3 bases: TGCGCCAGCCAGGACAGAAACACCGGGGAGCTGTTTTTT. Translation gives CASQDRNTGELFF.

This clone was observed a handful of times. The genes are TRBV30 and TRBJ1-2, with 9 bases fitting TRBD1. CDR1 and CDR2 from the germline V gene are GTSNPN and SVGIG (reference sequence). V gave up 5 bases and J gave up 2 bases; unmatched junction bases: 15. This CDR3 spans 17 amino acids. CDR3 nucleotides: TGTGCCTGGCTTACAGGGGGCGCAGGTCCGCGAAACTATGGCTACACCTTC. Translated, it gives CAWLTGGAGPRNYGYTF.

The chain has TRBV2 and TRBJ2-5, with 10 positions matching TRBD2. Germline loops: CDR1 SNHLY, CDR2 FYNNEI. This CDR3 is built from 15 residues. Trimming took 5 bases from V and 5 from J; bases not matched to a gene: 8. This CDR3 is CASSIAGGLGETQYF. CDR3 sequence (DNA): TGTGCCAGCAGTATAGCGGGGGGTCTGGGCGAGACCCAGTACTTC.

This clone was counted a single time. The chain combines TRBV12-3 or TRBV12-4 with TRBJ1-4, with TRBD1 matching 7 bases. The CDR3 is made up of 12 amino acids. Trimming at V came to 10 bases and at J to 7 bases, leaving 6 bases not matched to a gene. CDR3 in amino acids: CATTGDGEKLFF. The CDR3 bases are TGTGCCACCACAGGGGATGGTGAAAAACTGTTTTTT.

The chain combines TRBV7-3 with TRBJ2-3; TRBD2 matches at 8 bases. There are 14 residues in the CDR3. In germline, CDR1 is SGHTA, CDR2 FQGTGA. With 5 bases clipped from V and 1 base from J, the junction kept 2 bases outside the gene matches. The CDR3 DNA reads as TGTGCCAGCAGCGGAGCGGGGGGCACAGATACGCAGTATTTT. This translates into CASSGAGGTDTQYF. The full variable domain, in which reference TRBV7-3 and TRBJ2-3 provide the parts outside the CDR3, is GAGVSQTPSNKVTEKGKYVELRCDPISGHTALYWYRQSLGQGPEFLIYFQGTGAADDSGLPNDRFFAVRPEGSVSTLKIQRTERGDSAVYLCASSGAGGTDTQYFGPGTRLTVL.

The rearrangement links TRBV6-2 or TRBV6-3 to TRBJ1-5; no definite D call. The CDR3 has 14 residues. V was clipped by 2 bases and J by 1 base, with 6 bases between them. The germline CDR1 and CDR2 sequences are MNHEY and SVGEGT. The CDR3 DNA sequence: TGTGCCAGCAGTTACCCCGGGAGCAATCAGCCCCAGCATTTT. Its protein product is CASSYPGSNQPQHF.

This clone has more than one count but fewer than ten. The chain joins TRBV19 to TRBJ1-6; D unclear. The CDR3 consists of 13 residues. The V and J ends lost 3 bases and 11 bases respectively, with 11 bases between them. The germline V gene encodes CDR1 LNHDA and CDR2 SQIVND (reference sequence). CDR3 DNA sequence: TGTGCCAGTAGTATGGGGTTGGGAGCACCCCTCCACTTT. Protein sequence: CASSMGLGAPLHF.

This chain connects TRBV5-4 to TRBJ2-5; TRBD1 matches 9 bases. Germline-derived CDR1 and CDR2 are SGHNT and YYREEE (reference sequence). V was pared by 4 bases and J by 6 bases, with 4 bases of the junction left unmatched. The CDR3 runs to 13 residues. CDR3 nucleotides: TGTGCCAGCAGCGCGGGACAGGGAAAGACCCAGTACTTC. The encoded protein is CASSAGQGKTQYF.

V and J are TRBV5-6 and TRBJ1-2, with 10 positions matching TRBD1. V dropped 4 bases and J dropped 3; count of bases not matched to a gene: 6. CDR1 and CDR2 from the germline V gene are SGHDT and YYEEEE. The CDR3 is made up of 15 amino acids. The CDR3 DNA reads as TGTGCCAGCAGCCCTACGACAGGGGGCTACTATGGCTACACCTTC. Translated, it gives CASSPTTGGYYGYTF.